This T cell receptor (beta chain) emerged from a study of lymphopenia after photon versus proton radiotherapy. The study, taken as a whole, reports: Proton therapy kept repertoires fairly stable, unlike photons, which gained effector/memory cells. After the lymphocyte nadir, photon-treated repertoires showed oligoclonal expansion, especially of CD8+ Temra cells. Survival link was tested only in deceased patients; proton benefit remains a possibility.

Libraries were prepared by immunoSEQ multiplex PCR; TCRdb keeps only in-frame clonotypes and omits some of them. The profile covers roughly 40,000 clones, with about 86% appearing a single time and 10% taken by the ten largest. V was pared by 7 bases and J by 0 bases, with 13 bases between. CDR1 is MNHGY, CDR2 SAAAGT, per germline. CDR3 length equals 14 residues. About this clone: The antigen is not known.

The material sequenced was peripheral blood, taken from a patient treated with proton-based radiotherapy. The chain has TRBV6-8 and TRBJ2-7; TRBD2 is a possible D gene (6 bases). The sequence came from an older woman with pancreatic cancer. Some clones in this sample may be carry-over from other donors' samples. Here the CDR3 reads CASISGYSSYEQYF. In nucleotides, the CDR3 is TGTGCCAGCATTAGCGGCTACAGCTCCTACGAGCAGTACTTC.